The 12 T cell receptor beta chains listed next were all sequenced from one sample in a study of T cell repertoires in cytomegalovirus infection. No antigen is known for these receptors. MiXCR, run by TCRdb on the reads, gives a single entry per CDR3 protein. The sample includes about 700,000 distinct CDR3 sequences, around 30% of them seen just once. Sequenced here: cultured PBMCs, sampled from culture after CMV antigen stimulation. These receptors came from a human donor in good health (CMV status not recorded). Some clones in this sample may be carry-over from other donors' samples.

This clonotype was observed a handful of times. The chain combines TRBV11-3 with TRBJ2-5; TRBD2 matches 14 bases. The germline gives CDR1 SGHNT, CDR2 YENEEA. The CDR3 is 19 residues long. Losses at the gene ends were 5 bases for V and 5 bases for J; bases not matched to a gene: 16. CDR3 in DNA: TGTGCCAGCAGCAGGCGAACCGGGACTAGCGGGGGAGACATGGAGACCCAGTACTTC. Protein: CASSRRTGTSGGDMETQYF. Supplemented by reference TRBV11-3 and TRBJ2-5, the full variable domain reads EAGVVQSPRYKIIEKKQPVAFWCNPISGHNTLYWYLQNLGQGPELLIRYENEEAVDDSQLPKDRFSAERLKGVDSTLKIQPAELGDSAVYLCASSRRTGTSGGDMETQYFGPGTRLLVL.

This sequence joins TRBV2 and TRBJ2-7, with 9 bases fitting TRBD1. V was pared by 7 bases and J by 3 bases, with 4 bases of the junction left unmatched. Germline V gives CDR1 SNHLY, CDR2 FYNNEI. This CDR3 has 13 residues. CDR3 in amino acids: CASKQGAIYEQYF. The CDR3 DNA reads as TGTGCCAGCAAACAGGGGGCTATCTACGAGCAGTACTTC.

This clonotype was seen only a few times. V and J are TRBV7-2 and TRBJ2-3, with 7 bases that match TRBD2. The V gene end was trimmed by 5 bases and the J gene end by 0 bases; junction bases not matched to a gene: 8. From germline, CDR1 is SGHTA and CDR2 FQGNSA. This CDR3 is 16 amino acids long. The CDR3 DNA follows: TGTGCCAGCAGCCCCACGCTAGCGGCTAGCACAGATACGCAGTATTTT. Translating gives CASSPTLAASTDTQYF.

The gene calls are TRBV6-2 or TRBV6-3 and TRBJ2-4; perhaps TRBD1 as D (6 bases). Trimming took off 0 bases at V and 3 bases at J, with 18 bases between the two ends. This CDR3 has 18 amino acids. The germline V gene has CDR1 MNHEY and CDR2 SVGEGT. For the CDR3, the DNA is TGTGCCAGCAGTTACTCGCCCTTTAGGGGGAAAGGCAAAAACATTCAGTACTTC. It yields the protein CASSYSPFRGKGKNIQYF.

This clonotype was seen more than once but under ten times. This chain joins TRBV7-2 and TRBJ1-5; no clear D gene. The length of the CDR3 is 18 residues. Trimming took off 0 bases at V and 4 bases at J, with 19 bases between the two ends. In germline, CDR1 is SGHTA, CDR2 FQGNSA. The CDR3 coding sequence is TGTGCCAGCAGCTTAGCTTCGACCACCTATGGAAAGAATCAGCCCCAGCATTTT. Its translation is CASSLASTTYGKNQPQHF.

The chain recombines TRBV4-3 with TRBJ1-2; the D gene is possibly TRBD1 (6 bases). CDR1 is LGHNA and CDR2 is YSLEER in the germline V gene. V lost 0 bases to trimming and J lost 6 bases, with 17 bases between them. This CDR3 has 16 amino acids. The DNA of the CDR3 is TGCGCCAGCAGCCAAGAGATCCAGAAGGGGGGGGATGGCTACACCTTC. Encoded protein: CASSQEIQKGGDGYTF.

In its sample, this clonotype was seen a few times. This chain joins TRBV5-4 and TRBJ2-1; D is perhaps TRBD2 (5 bases). Trimming shortened V by 9 bases and J by 0 bases, and 16 bases separated the two germline ends. Germline V lookup: CDR1 SGHNT, CDR2 YYREEE (reference sequence). The CDR3 is made up of 15 amino acids. The CDR3 region is CATHRTASSYNEQFF. CDR3 nucleotides: TGTGCCACCCATCGGACTGCGAGCTCCTACAATGAGCAGTTCTTC. Drawing the rest from reference TRBV5-4 and TRBJ2-1, the complete variable domain is ETGVTQSPTHLIKTRGQQVTLRCSSQSGHNTVSWYQQALGQGPQFIFQYYREEENGRGNFPPRFSGLQFPNYSSELNVNALELDDSALYLCATHRTASSYNEQFFGPGTRLTVL.

The table lists this clonotype with a few counts. The chain carries TRBV19 and TRBJ2-7, with 7 nucleotides matching TRBD2. From germline, CDR1 is LNHDA and CDR2 SQIVND (reference sequence). The V segment lost 1 base and the J segment 0 bases; nucleotides outside the gene matches: 3. This CDR3 is built from 15 residues. The CDR3 coding sequence is TGTGCCAGTAGTATAGGACTAGCAAGCTCCTACGAGCAGTACTTC. This gives the protein CASSIGLASSYEQYF.

This chain joins TRBV24-1 and TRBJ2-7; the D call may be TRBD1 or TRBD2 (5 bases each). The CDR3 covers 12 residues. The ends were cut back, 5 bases at V and 9 bases at J, with 13 bases in the middle. Looked up from germline, CDR1 is KGHDR and CDR2 is SFDVKD. CDR3 protein: CATSGEGTRQYF. The DNA of the CDR3 is TGTGCCACCAGTGGGGAAGGGACCAGGCAGTACTTC.

J is TRBJ1-2 and V is TRBV11-2; D unresolved. CDR3 length: 12 residues. Trimming stripped 5 bases from V and 2 bases from J, with 6 bases between. The V gene's germline CDR1 is SGHAT and CDR2 FQNNGV. CDR3 region: CASSTPNYGYTF. CDR3 in DNA: TGTGCCAGCAGCACACCAAACTATGGCTACACCTTC.

This clonotype has a handful of counts. The genes are TRBV5-4 and TRBJ2-3, with 8 bases lining up with TRBD2. Germline assignment: CDR1 SGHNT and CDR2 YYREEE (reference sequence). The junction had 3 bases not matched to a gene; V was cut back by 0 bases and J by 6 bases. This CDR3 spans 14 amino acids. CDR3 DNA: TGTGCCAGCAGCTTGGACGGGGGGGGCGATACGCAGTATTTT. Its translation: CASSLDGGGDTQYF. Full variable domain (remainder filled in from reference TRBV5-4 and TRBJ2-3): ETGVTQSPTHLIKTRGQQVTLRCSSQSGHNTVSWYQQALGQGPQFIFQYYREEENGRGNFPPRFSGLQFPNYSSELNVNALELDDSALYLCASSLDGGGDTQYFGPGTRLTVL.

This clonotype occurred a few times. The rearrangement links TRBV6-2 or TRBV6-3 to TRBJ1-5; no clear D. The CDR3 is made up of 18 amino acids. V was cut by 2 bases and J by 1 base, with 18 bases left in between. Germline V gives CDR1 MNHEY, CDR2 SVGEGT. The CDR3 region is CASSYARQAAGSNQPQHF. The CDR3 region has the DNA TGTGCCAGCAGTTACGCCCGGCAGGCCGCCGGGAGCAATCAGCCCCAGCATTTT.